A single sample gave rise to the 32 T cell receptor beta chains below, sequenced in a study of CD8 T cells in ankylosing spondylitis. Notes on the study in general: About eight highly homologous variants made up a TCR beta motif that seemed to typify ankylosing spondylitis blood.

From the 5' RACE reads, TCRdb called clonotypes with MiXCR, one entry per CDR3 protein. The sample has more than 100,000 distinct CDR3 sequences, approximately 17% seen once. Their antigen targets remain unknown. Input material: blood, either unsorted or a sorted T cell fraction (not recorded which). These receptors were taken from a male donor with ankylosing spondylitis.

This clonotype came up a few times. The rearrangement joins TRBV4-1 to TRBJ2-7; D unresolved. The CDR3 covers 13 residues. Germline V gene data show CDR1 as MGHRA and CDR2 as YSYEKL. Trimming took off 4 bases at V and 2 bases at J, with 9 bases between the two ends. The CDR3 region is CASSLTTAYEQYF. Here the CDR3 DNA reads TGCGCCAGCAGCCTCACAACGGCCTACGAGCAGTACTTC.

This chain uses TRBV28 with TRBJ2-2; 10 bases line up with TRBD1. CDR3 length equals 16 residues. V lost 5 bases, J lost 5 bases, and 8 bases stayed unmatched. Germline lookup yields CDR1 MDHEN and CDR2 SYDVKM. The CDR3 nucleotides are TGTGCCAGCAGTCCCCGGGACAGGGGCGGGACCGGGGAGCTGTTTTTT. This encodes CASSPRDRGGTGELFF.

The sample holds a few counts of this clonotype. The chain joins TRBV4-3 to TRBJ2-7; 8 bases line up with TRBD1. The V gene end was trimmed by 0 bases and the J gene end by 5 bases; junction bases not matched to a gene: 9. The CDR3 totals 16 residues. Germline V CDR1 and CDR2: LGHNA, YSLEER. The CDR3 sequence: CASSQDRGQGANEQYF. CDR3 nucleotides: TGCGCCAGCAGCCAAGATCGGGGGCAGGGGGCCAACGAGCAGTACTTC.

This clonotype has a count of ten or more. V is TRBV4-2 and J is TRBJ2-1; possibly TRBD2 for D (5 bases). The CDR3 consists of 13 residues. Germline CDR1 and CDR2: LGHNA and YNFKEQ. The V gene lost 1 base and the J gene lost 7 bases, with 8 bases spanning the gap. CDR3 sequence: CASSQVRDNEQFF. Written as DNA, the CDR3 is TGTGCCAGCAGCCAAGTCCGGGATAATGAGCAGTTCTTC.

Points on this clonotype: No conserved phenylalanine or tryptophan is present at the end of the CDR3, so a read error is the likely explanation. The chain has TRBV27 and TRBJ1-6; TRBD1 aligns across 9 bases. The germline V gene has CDR1 MNHEY and CDR2 SMNVEV (reference sequence). The CDR3 loop spans 16 amino acids. The trim removed 0 bases at V and 8 bases at J, leaving 5 bases unmatched. CDR3 loop: CASSLSNRGLDSPLHS. CDR3 DNA: TGTGCCAGCAGTTTATCAAACAGGGGGCTGGATTCACCCCTCCACTCT.

A few counts support this clonotype. The rearrangement uses TRBV12-3 or TRBV12-4 and TRBJ2-1, with D perhaps matching TRBD2 (6 bases). Trimming took 5 bases from V and 0 from J, leaving 11 bases between them. The CDR3 totals 15 residues. CDR3 DNA sequence: TGTGCCAGCAGTGGACTACTCGGCTCCTACAATGAGCAGTTCTTC. It codes for CASSGLLGSYNEQFF.

This clonotype turned up a few times. The chain links TRBV28 to TRBJ2-5, with D maybe TRBD1 (6 bases). Germline V gene sequence: CDR1 MDHEN, CDR2 SYDVKM. The CDR3 has 15 amino acids. V gave up 3 bases and J gave up 4 bases, with 15 bases separating them. The CDR3 region is CASSLGANVRETQYF. DNA for the CDR3: TGTGCCAGCAGTTTGGGGGCTAATGTCCGAGAGACCCAGTACTTC.

The chain links TRBV29-1 to TRBJ2-5; no reliable D call. Germline V lookup: CDR1 SQVTM, CDR2 ANQGSEA. Trimming took 6 bases from V and 5 from J, leaving 4 bases between them. The CDR3 is made up of 9 amino acids. CDR3 sequence (DNA): TGCAGCGTCGGGGAGACCCAGTACTTC. Its translation: CSVGETQYF. Supplemented by reference TRBV29-1 and TRBJ2-5, the full variable domain reads SAVISQKPSRDICQRGTSLTIQCQVDSQVTMMFWYRQQPGQSLTLIATANQGSEATYESGFVIDKFPISRPNLTFSTLTVSNMSPEDSSIYLCSVGETQYFGPGTRLLVL.

This clonotype has just a few counts. The rearrangement links TRBV27 to TRBJ2-1; 15 nucleotides align to TRBD2. CDR3 size: 15 residues. Trimming at V came to 5 bases and at J to 8 bases, leaving 4 bases not matched to a gene. CDR1 is MNHEY and CDR2 is SMNVEV in the germline V gene (reference sequence). The CDR3 sequence is CASSLGTSGRHEQFF. CDR3 nucleotide sequence: TGTGCCAGCAGTCTCGGGACTAGCGGGAGGCATGAGCAGTTCTTC.

This sequence joins TRBV27 and TRBJ2-3; unclear D gene. Deletions cut 5 bases from V and 5 bases from J, with 11 bases between. CDR3 size: 13 residues. The germline V gene has CDR1 MNHEY and CDR2 SMNVEV (reference sequence). CDR3 in amino acids: CASSKDRVDTQYF. CDR3 DNA sequence: TGTGCCAGCAGTAAGGACCGGGTAGATACGCAGTATTTT.

The chain uses TRBV12-3 or TRBV12-4 and TRBJ2-5; perhaps TRBD1 as D (7 bases). There are 14 residues in the CDR3. Trimming removed 6 bases from V and 5 bases from J, with 16 bases in between. The CDR3 DNA is TGTGCCAGCAGCCCAGGGGGGCAGGGGGAGACCCAGTACTTC. Encoded protein: CASSPGGQGETQYF.

This clonotype appeared a few times. V usage is TRBV11-2 and J usage is TRBJ2-3; D is unclear. V lost 10 bases and J 5 bases, leaving 13 bases between the germline ends. Germline lookup yields CDR1 SGHAT and CDR2 FQNNGV. This CDR3 spans 12 amino acids. The CDR3 sequence: CAKNPRVDTQYF. CDR3 in DNA: TGTGCCAAAAATCCTCGGGTAGATACGCAGTATTTT. Supplemented by reference TRBV11-2 and TRBJ2-3, the full variable domain reads EAGVAQSPRYKIIEKRQSVAFWCNPISGHATLYWYQQILGQGPKLLIQFQNNGVVDDSQLPKDRFSAERLKGVDSTLKIQPAKLEDSAVYLCAKNPRVDTQYFGPGTRLTVL.

This clonotype occurred a few times. V and J are TRBV10-3 and TRBJ2-7; a weak D match, TRBD2 (5 bases). Trimming took off 5 bases at V and 2 bases at J, with 16 bases between the two ends. Germline loops: CDR1 ENHRY, CDR2 SYGVKD. CDR3 size: 15 residues. CDR3 in amino acids: CAISPAGQRAYEQYF. The CDR3 nucleotides are TGTGCCATCAGTCCGGCGGGTCAGAGAGCCTACGAGCAGTACTTC.

This clonotype was seen only a few times. J is TRBJ2-2 and V is TRBV12-3 or TRBV12-4, with a weak D call TRBD2 (5 bases). CDR3 size: 16 residues. Between the trimmed V and J ends, which lost 5 bases and 2 bases, there was a span of 15 bases. The CDR3: CASSPSGNLNTGELFF. The CDR3 DNA follows: TGTGCCAGCAGTCCCTCCGGGAATCTTAACACCGGGGAGCTGTTTTTT.

There are many counts of this clonotype. The chain has TRBV29-1 and TRBJ2-1; 9 bases agree with TRBD2. CDR1 is SQVTM, CDR2 ANQGSEA, per germline. Germline trimming cut 4 bases from V and 6 bases from J; bases unmatched to any gene: 7. The length of the CDR3 is 14 residues. The CDR3 here is CSVVGGRAINEQFF. In DNA form, the CDR3 reads TGCAGCGTTGTGGGCGGGAGGGCCATCAATGAGCAGTTCTTC.

The rearrangement uses TRBV28 and TRBJ2-5; TRBD2 matches 12 bases. V trimming: 3 bases; J trimming: 2 bases; junction bases outside the gene matches: 10. The germline CDR1 and CDR2 sequences are MDHEN and SYDVKM. The CDR3 is made up of 18 amino acids. The CDR3 sequence: CASSFPLAGGPDQETQYF. The CDR3 DNA reads as TGTGCCAGCAGTTTCCCGCTAGCGGGAGGGCCGGATCAAGAGACCCAGTACTTC.

The rearrangement links TRBV11-2 to TRBJ2-1; D is unresolved. Trimming cost V 1 base and J 15 bases, with 13 bases left between them. The CDR3 has 12 residues. The germline gives CDR1 SGHAT, CDR2 FQNNGV. The CDR3 here is CASSLGVYIPFF. The CDR3 DNA reads TGTGCCAGCAGCTTAGGGGTATACATTCCGTTCTTC.

V usage is TRBV9 and J usage is TRBJ2-3, with 13 positions matching TRBD2. The CDR3 has 16 residues. The germline CDR1 and CDR2 sequences are SGDLS and YYNGEE. With 4 bases clipped from V and 2 bases from J, the junction kept 4 bases outside the gene matches. CDR3 nucleotide sequence: TGTGCCAGCAGCACCGGGACTAGCGGGATCACAGATACGCAGTATTTT. It codes for CASSTGTSGITDTQYF.

V gene TRBV29-1 combines with J gene TRBJ2-7, with D maybe TRBD2 (5 bases). The germline V gene encodes CDR1 SQVTM and CDR2 ANQGSEA. Deletions cut 6 bases from V and 4 bases from J, with 13 bases between. CDR3 length: 12 amino acids. In DNA, the CDR3 is TGCAGCGTAGAGGGAGCTGCGTACGAGCAGTACTTC. This codes for CSVEGAAYEQYF.

This chain uses TRBV4-3 with TRBJ2-7; 13 bases agree with TRBD2. The length of the CDR3 is 15 residues. Per germline, CDR1 LGHNA and CDR2 YSLEER. V gave up 3 bases and J gave up 2 bases; unmatched junction bases: 1. The chain's CDR3 is CASSHGLAGAYEQYF. The CDR3 coding sequence is TGCGCCAGCAGCCACGGACTAGCGGGAGCCTACGAGCAGTACTTC.

In this sample, this clonotype turned up a few times. This chain uses TRBV13 with TRBJ1-1; 7 nucleotides match TRBD1. The CDR3 is 14 amino acids. V was pared by 2 bases and J by 1 base, with 1 base of the junction left unmatched. In germline, CDR1 is PRHDT, CDR2 FYEKMQ (reference sequence). CDR3 sequence: CASSLTGENTEAFF. The CDR3 bases are TGTGCCAGCAGCTTAACAGGGGAGAACACTGAAGCTTTCTTT. Complete variable domain (other parts from reference TRBV13 and TRBJ1-1): AAGVIQSPRHLIKEKRETATLKCYPIPRHDTVYWYQQGPGQDPQFLISFYEKMQSDKGSIPDRFSAQQFSDYHSELNMSSLELGDSALYFCASSLTGENTEAFFGQGTRLTVV.

In its sample, this clonotype was seen many times. The chain uses TRBV27 and TRBJ2-7; perhaps TRBD2 as D (5 bases). V shed 7 bases and J shed 2 bases, with 12 bases lying between them. Germline CDR1 and CDR2: MNHEY and SMNVEV (reference sequence). The length of the CDR3 is 13 residues. CDR3 in amino acids: CASKKDFTYEQYF. The CDR3 DNA reads TGTGCCAGCAAAAAGGACTTCACCTACGAGCAGTACTTC.

The table lists this clonotype with many counts. The V gene is TRBV13, the J gene TRBJ2-7; weak D call: TRBD1 (5 bases). Germline loops: CDR1 PRHDT, CDR2 FYEKMQ (reference sequence). The length of the CDR3 is 15 residues. Trimming removed 1 base at V and 4 bases at J, with 14 bases between. The CDR3 spells CASSLEGDREYEQYF. The DNA for the CDR3 is TGTGCCAGCAGCTTAGAAGGCGACAGAGAGTACGAGCAGTACTTC.

The chain has TRBV27 and TRBJ1-1; D uncertain. Trimming left V 6 bases short and J 4 bases short, with 18 bases between. Germline loops: CDR1 MNHEY, CDR2 SMNVEV (reference sequence). The CDR3 extends over 15 amino acids. The DNA for the CDR3 is TGTGCCAGCAGAGGGTGGAGTGGTGGAGGCACTGAAGCTTTCTTT. Translation gives CASRGWSGGGTEAFF.

The V gene is TRBV28, the J gene TRBJ1-3; D not resolved. Trimming left V 3 bases short and J 3 bases short, with 3 bases between. There are 12 residues in the CDR3. Looked up from germline, CDR1 is MDHEN and CDR2 is SYDVKM. CDR3 sequence: CASSFLGNTIYF. Here the CDR3 DNA reads TGTGCCAGCAGTTTTCTTGGAAACACCATATATTTT.

The rearrangement uses TRBV2 and TRBJ1-2; TRBD1 might be the D (6 bases). The germline V gene encodes CDR1 SNHLY and CDR2 FYNNEI. The ends were cut back, 6 bases at V and 3 bases at J, with 14 bases in the middle. CDR3 size: 14 residues. The CDR3 loop is CASRGDTRDYGYTF. In DNA, the CDR3 is TGTGCCAGCAGGGGGGACACTCGGGACTATGGCTACACCTTC.

The sample holds many counts of this clonotype. The rearrangement links TRBV7-9 to TRBJ2-1; D possibly corresponds to TRBD1 (5 bases). Germline CDR1 and CDR2: SEHNR and FQNEAQ (reference sequence). Trimming stripped 3 bases from V and 0 bases from J, with 15 bases between. The CDR3 has 17 residues. The DNA of the CDR3 is TGTGCCAGCAGCTTCGCTGACAGCTCGAGCTCCTACAATGAGCAGTTCTTC. This encodes CASSFADSSSSYNEQFF.

This clonotype was seen repeatedly, ten times or more. This chain links TRBV5-1 with TRBJ2-1, with TRBD2 matching 9 bases. The junction had 10 bases not matched to a gene; V was cut back by 6 bases and J by 15 bases. Germline V lookup: CDR1 SGHRS, CDR2 YFSETQ. CDR3 length: 12 amino acids. CDR3 amino acids: CASMGAGGLLFF. CDR3 DNA: TGCGCCAGCATGGGAGCGGGAGGCCTGCTGTTCTTC.

The gene calls are TRBV6-1 and TRBJ2-3, with 7 bases that match TRBD2. Per germline, CDR1 MNHNS and CDR2 SASEGT. This CDR3 contains 15 residues. The ends lost 7 bases at V and 3 bases at J; junction bases unmatched: 10. The CDR3: CASTPGLAATDTQYF. In DNA form, the CDR3 reads TGTGCCAGCACCCCGGGGCTAGCGGCAACAGATACGCAGTATTTT.

This clonotype was found once. The gene calls are TRBV5-5 and TRBJ2-7; 11 nucleotides agree with TRBD1. Looked up from germline, CDR1 is SGHKS and CDR2 is YYEKEE (reference sequence). The length of the CDR3 is 16 residues. The trim removed 1 base at V and 2 bases at J, leaving 5 bases unmatched. Written as DNA, the CDR3 is TGTGCCAGCAGCTTGCCACCGGGACAGGGGGCCTACGAGCAGTACTTC. It is translated as CASSLPPGQGAYEQYF. Filled out from reference TRBV5-5 and TRBJ2-7, the complete variable domain reads DAGVTQSPTHLIKTRGQQVTLRCSPISGHKSVSWYQQVLGQGPQFIFQYYEKEERGRGNFPDRFSARQFPNYSSELNVNALLLGDSALYLCASSLPPGQGAYEQYFGPGTRLTVT.

The genes are TRBV27 and TRBJ1-5; D perhaps matches TRBD1 (5 bases). The CDR3 is 15 amino acids. Per germline, CDR1 MNHEY and CDR2 SMNVEV (reference sequence). The V end lost 2 bases, the J end lost 5 bases, and 13 bases lay between the germline ends. The CDR3 coding sequence is TGTGCCAGCAGTTTAGGGGAGGGGCTTGATCAGCCCCAGCATTTT. Protein product: CASSLGEGLDQPQHF.

This clonotype was seen only a few times. The CDR3 protein is CASSERRGIDTQYF. CDR3 bases: TGTGCCAGCAGCGAGAGAAGGGGAATAGATACGCAGTATTTT. The chain links TRBV9 to TRBJ2-3; possible D gene TRBD1, 5 bases. V was shortened by 3 bases and J by 5 bases, with 13 bases between the two germline ends. Germline V lookup: CDR1 SGDLS, CDR2 YYNGEE. The CDR3 has 14 amino acids.